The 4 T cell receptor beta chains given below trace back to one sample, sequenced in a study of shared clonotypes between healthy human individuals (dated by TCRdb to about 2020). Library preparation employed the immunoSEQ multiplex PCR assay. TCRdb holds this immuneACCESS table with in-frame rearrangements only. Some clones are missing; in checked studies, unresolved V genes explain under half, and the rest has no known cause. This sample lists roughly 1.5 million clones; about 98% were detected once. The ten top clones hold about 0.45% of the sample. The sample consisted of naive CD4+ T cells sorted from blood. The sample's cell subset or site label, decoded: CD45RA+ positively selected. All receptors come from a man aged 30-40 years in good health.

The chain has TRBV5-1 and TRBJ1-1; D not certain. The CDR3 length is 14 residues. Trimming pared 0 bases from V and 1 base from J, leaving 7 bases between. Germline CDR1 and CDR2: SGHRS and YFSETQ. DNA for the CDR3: TGCGCCAGCAGCTTGGGCAGCGAGAACACTGAAGCTTTCTTT. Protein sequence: CASSLGSENTEAFF.

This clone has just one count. The CDR3 nucleotides read TGTGCCAGCAGCGGGGATATTGCAGATACGCAGTATTTT. Its protein product is CASSGDIADTQYF. The V gene is TRBV9, the J gene TRBJ2-3; D is ambiguous. V was cut by 3 bases and J by 4 bases, with 9 bases left in between. The CDR3 is made up of 13 amino acids. Germline CDR1 reads SGDLS; CDR2 reads YYNGEE. Drawing the rest from reference TRBV9 and TRBJ2-3, the complete variable domain is DSGVTQTPKHLITATGQRVTLRCSPRSGDLSVYWYQQSLDQGLQFLIQYYNGEERAKGNILERFSAQQFPDLHSELNLSSLELGDSALYFCASSGDIADTQYFGPGTRLTVL.

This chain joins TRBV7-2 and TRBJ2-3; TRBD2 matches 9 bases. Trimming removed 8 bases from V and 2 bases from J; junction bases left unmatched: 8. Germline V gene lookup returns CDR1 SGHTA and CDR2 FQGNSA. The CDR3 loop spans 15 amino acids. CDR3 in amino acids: CASGLAGYNTDTQYF. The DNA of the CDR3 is TGTGCCAGCGGGCTAGCGGGATATAACACAGATACGCAGTATTTT.

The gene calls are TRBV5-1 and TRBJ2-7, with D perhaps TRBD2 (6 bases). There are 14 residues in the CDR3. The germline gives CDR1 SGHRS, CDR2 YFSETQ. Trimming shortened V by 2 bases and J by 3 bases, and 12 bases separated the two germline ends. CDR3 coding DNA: TGCGCCAGCAGCTTTGGCAGGGACTTCTACGAGCAGTACTTC. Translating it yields CASSFGRDFYEQYF. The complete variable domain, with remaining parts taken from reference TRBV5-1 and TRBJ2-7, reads KAGVTQTPRYLIKTRGQQVTLSCSPISGHRSVSWYQQTPGQGLQFLFEYFSETQRNKGNFPGRFSGRQFSNSRSEMNVSTLELGDSALYLCASSFGRDFYEQYFGPGTRLTVT.